What follows describes a single T cell receptor beta chain. Its antigen is still unknown. The data originate from a study of shared clonotypes between healthy human individuals. The wider study: The study used three CD4 naive, three CD4 memory, two CD8 naive and one CD8 memory plate per donor.

Study-wide results and caveats: Naive CD4 clonotype sharing across several donors was 5% to 6%. Large depth notwithstanding, sorted-subset sequencing proved incomplete by rarefaction.

Original processing methods: ImmunoSEQ output held junction-only sequences without quality scores, so filtering differed. Using immunoSEQ multiplex PCR, the repertoire was profiled, and TCRdb retains in-frame clones only, with some absent. Clone size and V and J calls were adopted from that table, with D and trimming inferred from the DNA. The table has approximately 2.5 million clones, over 85% seen once. Trimming left V 1 base short and J 2 bases short, with 18 bases between. Germline assignment: CDR1 MGHRA and CDR2 YSYEKL. This CDR3 has 18 residues. This receptor was taken from a young man in good health. Some clones in this sample may be carry-over from other donors' samples. The sequencing input was naive CD4+ T cells from PBMCs. Subset meaning: CD45RA+ positively selected. The chain couples TRBV4-1 to TRBJ2-1; D might be TRBD2 (8 bases). CDR3 bases: TGCGCCAGCAGCCAAGCCAGAGGGGGCGGGAGGACCTACAATGAGCAGTTCTTC. Translated: CASSQARGGGRTYNEQFF.